The rows below give T cell receptor beta chains drawn from one sample of a study of T cell responses to AZD1222 COVID-19 vaccine. The data were produced by immunoSEQ multiplex PCR, yet TCRdb's version contains in-frame clones alone and is incomplete. This sample has over 100,000 clones, with approximately 91% found just once. The sequencing used peripheral blood, collected 28 days after the second AZD1222 dose. The receptors shown here come from an adult who received the AZD1222 COVID-19 vaccine. Both conserved end residues are part of each CDR3. A D gene is named only where the DNA matches it firmly. A row's size may be missing; if present it is once, few, many or a size class.

v_gene	d_gene	abundance	j_gene	CDR3aa	CDR3nt
TRBV10-3	TRBD1	.	TRBJ2-2	CAISEQGPLNTGELFF	TGTGCCATCAGTGAACAGGGGCCCTTGAACACCGGGGAGCTGTTTTTT
TRBV19	.	.	TRBJ1-5	CASNPTGGNQPQHF	TGTGCCAGTAACCCCACAGGTGGCAATCAGCCCCAGCATTTT
TRBV28	.	.	TRBJ1-5	CASSFYGRGAQPQHF	TGTGCCAGCAGTTTTTACGGGCGGGGGGCTCAGCCCCAGCATTTT
TRBV5-4	.	.	TRBJ1-1	CASSLYRAGTEAFF	TGTGCCAGCAGCTTGTACAGGGCGGGCACTGAAGCTTTCTTT
TRBV5-4	TRBD1	.	TRBJ1-6	CATGTGADSPLHF	TGTGCCACCGGAACAGGGGCGGATTCACCCCTCCACTTT
TRBV5-1	.	.	TRBJ1-4	CASSSARDNEKLFF	TGCGCCAGCAGCTCTGCCCGGGATAATGAAAAACTGTTTTTT
TRBV6-1	.	.	TRBJ1-6	CASSEASNSPLHF	TGTGCCAGCAGTGAAGCAAGCAATTCACCCCTCCACTTT
TRBV5-6	TRBD1	.	TRBJ1-5	CASSPDRGRKGQPQHF	TGTGCCAGCAGCCCCGACAGGGGCAGGAAAGGTCAGCCCCAGCATTTT
TRBV20-1	.	.	TRBJ1-1	CSASIGGGGTEAFF	TGCAGTGCTAGTATTGGGGGAGGGGGTACTGAAGCTTTCTTT
TRBV7-9	.	.	TRBJ1-2	CASSLVPQHYGYTF	TGTGCCAGCAGCTTAGTACCACAGCACTATGGCTACACCTTC
TRBV24-1	.	.	TRBJ1-3	CATSDPRGSGNTIYF	TGTGCCACCAGTGACCCCAGGGGCTCTGGAAACACCATATATTTT
TRBV5-1	.	.	TRBJ1-1	CASSFRGLNTDTEAFF	TGCGCCAGCAGCTTCCGGGGGCTTAATACGGACACTGAAGCTTTCTTT
TRBV10-3	.	.	TRBJ1-3	CATVNGQSSGNTIYF	TGTGCCACCGTAAATGGACAGAGCTCTGGAAACACCATATATTTT
TRBV5-1	.	.	TRBJ2-1	CASSLSVYNEQFF	TGCGCCAGCAGCTTGAGTGTCTACAATGAGCAGTTCTTC
TRBV11-1	.	.	TRBJ2-3	CASSPIGGTQYF	TGTGCCAGCAGCCCCATTGGGGGTACGCAGTATTTT
TRBV27	.	.	TRBJ2-2	CASSQGFAGELFF	TGTGCCAGCAGTCAGGGGTTTGCCGGGGAGCTGTTTTTT
TRBV11-2	.	.	TRBJ2-1	CASSQGLLGQFF	TGTGCCAGCAGCCAAGGACTCTTGGGGCAGTTCTTC
TRBV13	TRBD2	.	TRBJ2-2	CASSLEREGLGRNTGELFF	TGTGCCAGCAGCTTAGAGCGGGAGGGCCTAGGAAGGAACACCGGGGAGCTGTTTTTT
TRBV4-2	TRBD2	.	TRBJ2-7	CASSQDWGGSHYEQYF	TGTGCCAGCAGCCAAGATTGGGGCGGGAGCCACTACGAGCAGTACTTC
TRBV5-1	TRBD2	once	TRBJ2-5	CASSLVSGRGETQYF	TGCGCCAGCAGCTTGGTCAGCGGGAGGGGGGAGACCCAGTACTTC
TRBV27	.	.	TRBJ2-7	CASSAVGSSYEQYF	TGTGCCAGCAGTGCGGTAGGTAGCTCCTACGAGCAGTACTTC
TRBV7-2	.	.	TRBJ2-3	CASSPSGTSTDTQYF	TGTGCCAGCAGCCCGAGCGGTACTAGCACAGATACGCAGTATTTT
TRBV11-2	TRBD2	.	TRBJ2-1	CASSPLRLAGGRNEQFF	TGTGCCAGCAGCCCACTACGACTAGCGGGAGGGCGTAATGAGCAGTTCTTC
TRBV6-5	.	.	TRBJ1-6	CASSYSRVSPLHF	TGTGCCAGCAGTTACAGTCGGGTTTCACCCCTCCACTTT
TRBV9	.	.	TRBJ1-6	CASSPHPGGSYNSPLHF	TGTGCCAGCAGCCCTCACCCGGGGGGATCCTATAATTCACCCCTCCACTTT
TRBV7-9	.	.	TRBJ1-2	CASSSPGGNGDYGYTF	TGTGCCAGCAGCTCTCCTGGGGGAAACGGGGATTATGGCTACACCTTC